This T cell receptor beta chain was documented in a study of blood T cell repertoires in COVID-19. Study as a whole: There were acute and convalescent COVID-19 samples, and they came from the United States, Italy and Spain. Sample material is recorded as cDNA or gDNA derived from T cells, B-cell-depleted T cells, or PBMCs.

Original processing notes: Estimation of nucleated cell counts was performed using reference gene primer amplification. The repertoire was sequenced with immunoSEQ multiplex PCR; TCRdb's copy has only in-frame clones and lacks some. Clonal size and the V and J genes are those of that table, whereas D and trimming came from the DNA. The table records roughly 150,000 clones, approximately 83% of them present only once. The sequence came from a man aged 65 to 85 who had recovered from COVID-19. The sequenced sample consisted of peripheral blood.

The chain's CDR3 is CASSLAWQNNQPQHF. CDR3 nucleotides: TGTGCCAGCAGCTTAGCTTGGCAGAACAATCAGCCCCAGCATTTT. The chain carries TRBV7-2 and TRBJ1-5; D uncertain. Germline V lookup: CDR1 SGHTA, CDR2 FQGNSA. The V end was cut by 0 bases, the J end by 3 bases, with 9 bases between. CDR3 length: 15 residues.